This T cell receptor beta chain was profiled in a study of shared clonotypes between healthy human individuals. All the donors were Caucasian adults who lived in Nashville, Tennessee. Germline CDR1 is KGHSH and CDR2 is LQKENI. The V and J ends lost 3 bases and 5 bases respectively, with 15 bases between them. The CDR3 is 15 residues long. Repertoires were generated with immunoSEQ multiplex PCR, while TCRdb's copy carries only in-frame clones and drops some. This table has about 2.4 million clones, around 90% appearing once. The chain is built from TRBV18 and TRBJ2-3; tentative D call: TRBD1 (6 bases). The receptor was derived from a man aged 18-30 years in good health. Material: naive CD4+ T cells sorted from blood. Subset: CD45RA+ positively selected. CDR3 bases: TGTGCCAGCTCACCCAGGGACAAGATGGGAGATACGCAGTATTTT. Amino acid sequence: CASSPRDKMGDTQYF.